The present T cell receptor beta chain was sequenced within a study of cytomegalovirus exposure and HLA in healthy donors. Generated by immunoSEQ multiplex PCR, the TCRdb table keeps only in-frame clones and is missing some. Of 140,000 or so clones listed, 87% are singletons. This CDR3 has 16 residues. Germline CDR1 and CDR2: MDHEN and SYDVKM. The V end was cut by 6 bases, the J end by 2 bases, with 16 bases between. The origin of this receptor is a man younger than 35 in good health and CMV-seropositive. The specimen sequenced was PBMCs. The chain joins TRBV28 to TRBJ2-2; D possibly corresponds to TRBD1 (6 bases). The CDR3 DNA reads as TGTGCCAGCAGCCCCACCGGGACACAAAACACCGGGGAGCTGTTTTTT. Amino acids: CASSPTGTQNTGELFF. Combining the CDR3 with reference TRBV28 and TRBJ2-2 gives the whole variable domain DVKVTQSSRYLVKRTGEKVFLECVQDMDHENMFWYRQDPGLGLRLIYFSYDVKMKEKGDIPEGYSVSREKKERFSLILESASTNQTSMYLCASSPTGTQNTGELFFGEGSRLTVL.